One and the same sample provided the 22 T cell receptor beta chains below, sequenced in a study of blood T cells in healthy people across ages. Then a second PCR, running about 7 to 11 cycles, was carried out with a sample-barcoded 5' primer and a J-beta primer mix. Via MiXCR, TCRdb re-called the 5' RACE reads, giving one row per CDR3 protein. The table shows 850,000 to 1,000,000 distinct CDR3 sequences, with around 46% occurring only once. The sequencing sample was made of blood. These receptors were collected from a man younger than 40 in good health.

The chain employs TRBV9 and TRBJ1-2, with D perhaps matching TRBD1 (5 bases). Looked up from germline, CDR1 is SGDLS and CDR2 is YYNGEE. Trimming took 5 bases from V and 4 from J, leaving 12 bases between them. The CDR3 extends over 13 amino acids. The CDR3 coding sequence is TGTGCCAGCAGTGTCGGGGGGTCCTATGGCTACACCTTC. Translating it yields CASSVGGSYGYTF.

The chain joins TRBV28 to TRBJ2-4, with TRBD1 matching over 8 bases. V was clipped by 6 bases and J by 1 base; unmatched bases: 11. This CDR3 has 17 amino acids. Germline V CDR1 and CDR2: MDHEN, SYDVKM. This chain's CDR3 is CASSPDRAAWAKNIQYF. Written as DNA, the CDR3 is TGTGCCAGCAGCCCGGACAGGGCAGCTTGGGCCAAAAACATTCAGTACTTC.

This clonotype was recorded once. This chain connects TRBV7-9 to TRBJ2-7; 7 bases agree with TRBD1. In germline, CDR1 is SEHNR, CDR2 FQNEAQ (reference sequence). V was clipped by 3 bases and J by 2 bases; unmatched bases: 10. The CDR3 extends over 16 amino acids. The CDR3 spells CASSLGDSSFTYEQYF. The CDR3 bases are TGTGCCAGCAGCTTGGGGGACAGTTCCTTCACCTACGAGCAGTACTTC. The full variable domain, its missing parts supplied by reference TRBV7-9 and TRBJ2-7, is DTGVSQNPRHKITKRGQNVTFRCDPISEHNRLYWYRQTLGQGPEFLTYFQNEAQLEKSRLLSDRFSAERPKGSFSTLEIQRTEQGDSAMYLCASSLGDSSFTYEQYFGPGTRLTVT.

At least ten counts were recorded for this clonotype. The chain has TRBV4-1 and TRBJ2-5; D is unresolved. Germline CDR1 reads MGHRA; CDR2 reads YSYEKL. The CDR3 contains 13 residues. Trimming removed 1 base from V and 1 base from J, with 4 bases in between. CDR3 DNA sequence: TGCGCCAGCAGCCAAGGACTCCAAGAGACCCAGTACTTC. This gives the protein CASSQGLQETQYF.

This clonotype was picked up a small number of times. J is TRBJ2-3 and V is TRBV5-1, with D perhaps matching TRBD2 (6 bases). The CDR3 length is 15 residues. From germline, CDR1 is SGHRS and CDR2 YFSETQ. Deletions cut 3 bases from V and 0 bases from J, with 11 bases between. The CDR3 region has the DNA TGCGCCAGCAGCTCCAATGGGGGGAGCACAGATACGCAGTATTTT. This translates into CASSSNGGSTDTQYF.

The J gene is TRBJ1-5, the V gene TRBV10-3; D remains ambiguous. The CDR3 covers 12 residues. V was clipped by 10 bases and J by 0 bases, with 7 bases between them. Germline CDR1 and CDR2: ENHRY and SYGVKD. The CDR3 loop reads CATQDSNQPQHF. CDR3 DNA: TGTGCCACTCAAGATAGCAATCAGCCCCAGCATTTT.

V and J are TRBV29-1 and TRBJ1-5; D gene uncertain. Germline lookup yields CDR1 SQVTM and CDR2 ANQGSEA. This CDR3 is built from 15 residues. Trimming shortened V by 5 bases and J by 3 bases, and 17 bases separated the two germline ends. The CDR3 loop is CSVLLDTHNNQPQHF. Here the CDR3 DNA reads TGCAGCGTTCTCCTAGACACACACAACAATCAGCCCCAGCATTTT.

This chain uses TRBV27 with TRBJ1-1; D is undetermined. V lost 3 bases and J lost 3, with 11 bases in between. CDR1 is MNHEY and CDR2 is SMNVEV in the germline V gene (reference sequence). This CDR3 has 14 amino acids. The CDR3, as DNA: TGTGCCAGCAGTTTCCTAGGCACTTACACTGAAGCTTTCTTT. Protein product: CASSFLGTYTEAFF.

The chain couples TRBV3-1 to TRBJ2-5, with 8 positions matching TRBD2. The CDR3 length is 17 residues. Germline V CDR1 and CDR2: LGHDT, YNNKEL (reference sequence). After removal of 0 bases from V and 4 bases from J, the junction contained 10 bases not matched to a gene. This CDR3 reads CASSQDRPSGLGETQYF. The CDR3 region has the DNA TGTGCCAGCAGCCAAGATCGACCTAGCGGGTTAGGAGAGACCCAGTACTTC.

V gene TRBV20-1 combines with J gene TRBJ1-5, with D tentatively TRBD1 (5 bases). V was clipped by 3 bases and J by 6 bases, with 12 bases between them. CDR1 DFQATT and CDR2 SNEGSKA come from the germline V gene (reference sequence). CDR3 size: 13 residues. This CDR3 reads CSARERGGQPQHF. The CDR3 DNA reads TGCAGTGCTAGGGAGAGGGGAGGTCAGCCCCAGCATTTT.

V and J are TRBV27 and TRBJ2-1; D remains ambiguous. This CDR3 is 13 amino acids long. V shed 4 bases and J shed 2 bases, with 6 bases lying between them. Germline CDR1 and CDR2: MNHEY and SMNVEV (reference sequence). CDR3 sequence (DNA): TGTGCCAGCAGTTGGGATCCCTACAATGAGCAGTTCTTC. Translation gives CASSWDPYNEQFF.

The chain couples TRBV4-1 to TRBJ2-7; TRBD2 is a possible D gene (6 bases). V was cut by 0 bases and J by 0 bases, with 12 bases left in between. This CDR3 is built from 16 residues. Germline V CDR1 and CDR2: MGHRA, YSYEKL. DNA for the CDR3: TGCGCCAGCAGCCAAGATCGGGGAGGCCGCTCCTACGAGCAGTACTTC. This gives the protein CASSQDRGGRSYEQYF.

This clonotype was seen a handful of times. The gene calls are TRBV4-2 and TRBJ1-2; 8 positions match TRBD1. Germline CDR1 reads LGHNA; CDR2 reads YNFKEQ. Losses at the gene ends were 1 base for V and 4 bases for J; bases not matched to a gene: 5. The CDR3 totals 15 residues. In DNA, the CDR3 is TGTGCCAGCAGCCAAGGGACAGGGCCCGGCTATGGCTACACCTTC. Encoded protein: CASSQGTGPGYGYTF.

This clonotype has only one observation. V and J are TRBV25-1 and TRBJ2-4; 7 nucleotides agree with TRBD1. The DNA end is a closer match to TRBJ2-7, so the J assignment may be wrong. The CDR3 is made up of 15 amino acids. Germline CDR1 MGHDK, CDR2 SYGVNS. CDR3 sequence (DNA): TGTGCCAGCAGTGAAGAGACAGGGTTATCCTACGAGCAGTACTTC. This sequence encodes CASSEETGLSYEQYF.

V is TRBV20-1 and J is TRBJ2-3; D not resolved. This CDR3 comprises 12 residues. Per the germline V gene, CDR1 is DFQATT and CDR2 is SNEGSKA (reference sequence). V was pared by 1 base and J by 4 bases, with 6 bases between. This CDR3 is CSARVSPDTQYF. CDR3 coding DNA: TGCAGTGCTAGAGTTTCTCCAGATACGCAGTATTTT.

This rearrangement joins TRBV7-2 to TRBJ2-3, with 8 positions matching TRBD2. Germline lookup yields CDR1 SGHTA and CDR2 FQGNSA. This CDR3 comprises 19 residues. The trim removed 2 bases at V and 0 bases at J, leaving 13 bases unmatched. The chain's CDR3 is CASSLTSEWTSYSTDTQYF. The CDR3 coding sequence is TGTGCCAGCAGCTTAACCAGTGAGTGGACTAGCTATAGCACAGATACGCAGTATTTT.

In DNA, the CDR3 is TGTGCCAGCAGCTTGCTTCAGTCGGAAGGCCAGCCCCAGCATTTT. It translates to CASSLLQSEGQPQHF. This chain joins TRBV7-2 and TRBJ1-5, with D unresolved. Trimming stripped 3 bases from V and 7 bases from J, with 16 bases between. CDR3 length equals 15 residues. In germline, CDR1 is SGHTA, CDR2 FQGNSA.

Concerning this clonotype: Relative to the germline gene, one junction end is altered; a read error may explain this. The V call is TRBV13, the J call TRBJ2-5, with 7 positions matching TRBD1. CDR3 length equals 16 residues. Germline lookup yields CDR1 PRHDT and CDR2 FYEKMQ (reference sequence). DNA for the CDR3: TGTGTCAGCAGCTTCAACAGAGCAGGGGGCCAAGAGACCCAGTACTTC. Amino acid sequence: CVSSFNRAGGQETQYF. The full variable domain, in which reference TRBV13 and TRBJ2-5 provide the parts outside the CDR3, is AAGVIQSPRHLIKEKRETATLKCYPIPRHDTVYWYQQGPGQDPQFLISFYEKMQSDKGSIPDRFSAQQFSDYHSELNMSSLELGDSALYFCVSSFNRAGGQETQYFGPGTRLLVL.

V gene TRBV30 combines with J gene TRBJ2-6; 7 bases align to TRBD1. Unmatched junction bases numbered 0, after V lost 7 bases and J lost 0 bases. The CDR3 has 13 amino acids. Germline CDR1 GTSNPN, CDR2 SVGIG (reference sequence). The chain's CDR3 is CAYRGSGANVLTF. The CDR3 region has the DNA TGTGCCTACAGGGGCTCTGGGGCCAACGTCCTGACTTTC. The whole variable domain, filled in from reference TRBV30 and TRBJ2-6, reads SQTIHQWPATLVQPVGSPLSLECTVEGTSNPNLYWYRQAAGRGLQLLFYSVGIGQISSEVPQNLSASRPQDRQFILSSKKLLLSDSGFYLCAYRGSGANVLTFGAGSRLTVL.

The genes are TRBV7-9 and TRBJ1-1; 9 nucleotides match TRBD1. The CDR3 extends over 14 amino acids. CDR1 and CDR2 from the germline V gene are SEHNR and FQNEAQ (reference sequence). V lost 5 bases, J lost 5 bases, and 6 bases stayed unmatched. This CDR3 reads CASSLQGAWTEAFF. The CDR3 DNA reads as TGTGCCAGCAGCCTACAGGGGGCGTGGACTGAAGCTTTCTTT.

The rearrangement uses TRBV20-1 and TRBJ2-3; D might be TRBD2 (6 bases). The V end lost 4 bases, the J end lost 4 bases, and 15 bases lay between the germline ends. The length of the CDR3 is 14 residues. From germline, CDR1 is DFQATT and CDR2 SNEGSKA (reference sequence). This chain's CDR3 is CSATWGLRADTQYF. Written as DNA, the CDR3 is TGCAGTGCTACGTGGGGACTCCGGGCAGATACGCAGTATTTT.

This clonotype was observed a handful of times. The V and J genes are TRBV25-1 and TRBJ2-1; 10 bases map to TRBD2. Trimming removed 8 bases from V and 1 base from J; junction bases left unmatched: 2. CDR1 MGHDK and CDR2 SYGVNS come from the germline V gene. CDR3 size: 14 residues. The CDR3 region is CASCSGGSYNEQFF. In DNA form, the CDR3 reads TGTGCCAGCTGTAGCGGGGGGTCCTACAATGAGCAGTTCTTC. The full variable domain, rest sourced from reference TRBV25-1 and TRBJ2-1, is EADIYQTPRYLVIGTGKKITLECSQTMGHDKMYWYQQDPGMELHLIHYSYGVNSTEKGDLSSESTVSRIRTEHFPLTLESARPSHTSQYLCASCSGGSYNEQFFGPGTRLTVL.